The T cell receptor (beta chain) described here comes from a study of shared clonotypes between healthy human individuals. Looking at the study overall: Each donor's CD4 naive and CD4 memory cells filled three plates apiece, CD8 naive two, and CD8 memory one. Study-wide points: Sequencing of the sorted subsets was shown by rarefaction to be incomplete despite large depth. Sampling covered blood only; tissue repertoires likely differ.

The ends were cut back, 2 bases at V and 0 bases at J, with 19 bases in the middle. Germline CDR1 SGHVS, CDR2 FNYEAQ. The length of the CDR3 is 18 residues. Remarks on this clone: The antigen remains unidentified.

CD45RO negativity and positive selection for CCR7 defined naive CD8 cells, a population that excluded terminally differentiated effector memory CD45RA+ cells. Sequencing was performed with immunoSEQ multiplex PCR; in TCRdb, only in-frame clones are kept and a portion is missing. This table holds roughly 570,000 clones, 95% to 98% found once. This TCR was recovered from a man aged 25-40 years in good health. The rearrangement uses TRBV7-6 and TRBJ1-1, with D possibly matching TRBD1 (5 bases). Sample: naive CD8+ T cells sorted from blood. CDR3 sequence reads: CASSLNVVEGPMNTEAFF. In DNA, the CDR3 is TGTGCCAGCAGCTTAAATGTAGTGGAGGGGCCGATGAACACTGAAGCTTTCTTT.